This T cell receptor beta chain was captured in a study of blood T cell repertoires in COVID-19. With V trimmed by 7 bases and J by 5 bases, 11 bases remained unmatched. The CDR3 runs 15 residues. From germline, CDR1 is LNHDA and CDR2 SQIVND (reference sequence). Measured with immunoSEQ multiplex PCR; TCRdb has only the in-frame clones, and not every one. This table holds around 170,000 clones, 80% to 90% found once. Material for sequencing was peripheral blood. This sequence originates from a man aged 25-40 years with active or convalescent COVID-19. This rearrangement joins TRBV19 to TRBJ2-4, with 7 bases identical to TRBD2. In DNA form, the CDR3 reads TGTGCCAGTACCCGTCGGGGACGGGAGGAAAACATTCAGTACTTC. Translating gives CASTRRGREENIQYF.